Listed below are T cell receptor beta chains from one sample, sequenced in a study of cytomegalovirus exposure and HLA in healthy donors. Profiled with immunoSEQ multiplex PCR; TCRdb holds only in-frame clones, not every one. The sample has approximately 270,000 clones; about 90% are singletons. The sample taken for sequencing was PBMCs. The source of these receptors is a woman aged 18-35 years in good health and CMV-seronegative. Each CDR3 is given with its conserved first and last residue. A D gene is named only where the DNA matches it firmly. A row's size may be missing; if present it is once, few, many or a size class.

J gene | V gene | clone size | D gene | CDR3 protein | CDR3 DNA
TRBJ1-2 | TRBV6-5 | once | NA | CASSNILAANYGYTF | TGTGCCAGCAGTAATATCTTGGCCGCTAACTATGGCTACACCTTC
TRBJ2-3 | TRBV5-1 | NA | NA | CASSLAGGARLDTQYF | TGCGCCAGCAGCTTGGCCGGTGGCGCGCGGTTAGATACGCAGTATTTT
TRBJ2-3 | TRBV10-1 | NA | TRBD2 | CASSDPSGGTDTQYF | TGCGCCAGCAGTGACCCTAGCGGGGGGACAGATACGCAGTATTTT
TRBJ2-3 | TRBV4-3 | NA | TRBD2 | CASSQDGVQLAGTSTDTQYF | TGCGCCAGCAGCCAAGATGGGGTCCAACTAGCGGGAACTAGCACAGATACGCAGTATTTT
TRBJ2-3 | TRBV7-2 | NA | TRBD1 | CASSSGTGGFDTQYF | TGTGCCAGCAGCTCCGGGACAGGGGGCTTCGATACGCAGTATTTT
TRBJ2-1 | TRBV27 | NA | TRBD2 | CASSLPSGGFEQFF | TGTGCCAGCAGTTTACCTAGCGGGGGGTTTGAGCAGTTCTTC
TRBJ1-1 | TRBV29-1 | NA | NA | CSVFGASAEAFF | TGCAGCGTATTTGGGGCGTCGGCTGAAGCTTTCTTT
TRBJ1-2 | TRBV9 | NA | NA | CASSVAFAGNYGYTF | TGTGCCAGCAGCGTAGCTTTTGCGGGGAATTATGGCTACACCTTC
TRBJ2-5 | TRBV27 | few | TRBD2 | CASSSPLAGGQETQYF | TGTGCCAGCAGTTCCCCCCTAGCGGGGGGGCAAGAGACCCAGTACTTC
TRBJ1-2 | TRBV11-2 | few | NA | CASSLGRLGYTF | TGTGCCAGCAGTCTCGGCCGACTGGGCTACACCTTC
TRBJ1-1 | TRBV10-1 | NA | NA | CASSFDSGKGMNTEAFF | TGCGCCAGCAGTTTTGATTCAGGGAAAGGGATGAACACTGAAGCTTTCTTT
TRBJ2-7 | TRBV5-6 | once | TRBD2 | CASSLELAGLYEQYF | TGTGCCAGCAGCTTGGAGTTAGCGGGGCTATACGAGCAGTACTTC
TRBJ1-3 | TRBV7-8 | NA | NA | CASSLIGGRDPGPGNTIYF | TGTGCCAGCAGCTTAATAGGGGGTCGAGACCCGGGGCCGGGAAACACCATATATTTT
TRBJ1-1 | TRBV14 | NA | TRBD1 | CASRPTGVPLNTEAFF | TGTGCCAGCAGACCGACAGGGGTCCCGCTGAACACTGAAGCTTTCTTT
TRBJ2-1 | TRBV2 | NA | NA | CASRSSPPFNEQFF | TGTGCCAGCCGCTCTAGTCCTCCCTTCAATGAGCAGTTCTTC
TRBJ2-5 | TRBV4-2 | NA | NA | CASSPGGISGQTQYF | TGTGCCAGCAGCCCCGGGGGAATCTCAGGCCAGACCCAGTACTTC
TRBJ1-4 | TRBV5-1 | NA | TRBD1 | CASSLRTGANEKLFF | TGCGCCAGCAGCCTACGGACAGGAGCTAATGAAAAACTGTTTTTT
TRBJ1-2 | TRBV6-5 | NA | NA | CASRPPGVHGYTF | TGTGCCAGCAGGCCGCCGGGGGTTCATGGCTACACCTTC
TRBJ1-3 | TRBV7-9 | NA | NA | CASSQLTDGDTIYF | TGTGCCAGCAGCCAATTAACGGACGGGGACACCATATATTTT
TRBJ1-1 | TRBV4-2 | NA | TRBD1 | CASSQLTQGEVTEAFF | TGTGCCAGCAGCCAACTAACACAGGGGGAAGTAACTGAAGCTTTCTTT
TRBJ2-2 | TRBV28 | NA | NA | CASSLFNLNTGELFF | TGTGCCAGCAGTTTATTTAATTTGAACACCGGGGAGCTGTTTTTT
TRBJ1-6 | TRBV7-9 | NA | NA | CASSLGSEGRMSPLHF | TGTGCCAGCAGCTTAGGGAGTGAGGGTCGGATGTCACCCCTCCACTTT
TRBJ1-3 | TRBV5-1 | NA | NA | CASSWGGEGTIYF | TGCGCCAGCAGCTGGGGTGGAGAGGGCACCATATATTTT
TRBJ1-1 | TRBV29-1 | NA | NA | CSVDQGRGRTEAFF | TGCAGCGTGGACCAAGGGAGAGGGCGCACTGAAGCTTTCTTT
TRBJ2-3 | TRBV9 | NA | TRBD2 | CASSVMSGVSTDTQYF | TGTGCCAGCAGCGTCATGAGCGGGGTAAGCACAGATACGCAGTATTTT
TRBJ2-7 | TRBV5-6 | NA | NA | CASSYKQALNSYEQYF | TGTGCCAGCAGCTACAAACAGGCGCTAAACTCCTACGAGCAGTACTTC
TRBJ1-2 | TRBV28 | NA | NA | CASIMGGNYGYTF | TGTGCCAGCATTATGGGAGGGAACTATGGCTACACCTTC
TRBJ1-1 | TRBV15 | once | NA | CATSRDARENTEAFF | TGTGCCACCAGCAGAGACGCCAGGGAGAACACTGAAGCTTTCTTT
TRBJ2-7 | TRBV7-9 | NA | TRBD1 | CASRSLDRGYEQYF | TGTGCCAGCAGATCCCTGGACAGGGGATACGAGCAGTACTTC
TRBJ1-5 | TRBV4-1 | NA | TRBD1 | CASSQQGARSNQPQHF | TGCGCCAGCAGCCAACAGGGGGCAAGGAGCAATCAGCCCCAGCATTTT
TRBJ1-1 | TRBV9 | NA | TRBD1 | CASSAGTGIMNTEAFF | TGTGCCAGCAGCGCCGGGACAGGGATTATGAACACTGAAGCTTTCTTT
TRBJ1-2 | TRBV28 | NA | NA | CASSPPAESYGYTF | TGTGCCAGCAGTCCCCCCGCTGAGTCCTATGGCTACACCTTC
TRBJ1-5 | TRBV18 | NA | TRBD1 | CASSPTTGYSNQPQHF | TGTGCCAGCTCACCGACGACAGGGTATAGCAATCAGCCCCAGCATTTT